This T cell receptor (beta chain) derives from a study of T cells after yellow fever vaccination. J lost 4 bases, V lost 0 bases, and 6 bases had no gene match. The CDR3 covers 18 residues. Germline CDR1 and CDR2: SGHRS and YFSETQ. TCR cDNA was made by 5'RACE template switching, adding a universal primer site and UMIs. TCRdb re-called the 5' RACE reads through MiXCR, storing one row per CDR3 protein. The sample lists 450,000 to 550,000 distinct CDR3 sequences, roughly 21% occurring once. Sequenced material: PBMCs, taken 15 days after the yellow fever booster vaccination. The receptor was derived from a man aged 25 to 40 who received the YFV17D yellow fever vaccine. The J gene is TRBJ2-6, the V gene TRBV5-1; 11 bases match TRBD1. CDR3 sequence (DNA): TGCGCCAGCAGCTTGGAAGGGGACAGGGGGTCCGGGGCCAACGTCCTGACTTTC. Amino acid sequence: CASSLEGDRGSGANVLTF.